The 12 T cell receptor beta chains presented below share a single source sample, sequenced in a study of shared T cell receptors in the human thymus. Repertoires were generated with immunoSEQ multiplex PCR, while TCRdb's copy carries only in-frame clones and drops some. The sample includes under 450,000 clones, 95% of them seen just once. Sequenced material: thymocytes. The receptor source for this set is a human donor.

This rearrangement joins TRBV4-1 to TRBJ2-7, with D possibly TRBD1 on 6 matching bases. CDR1 is MGHRA and CDR2 is YSYEKL in the germline V gene. The CDR3 loop spans 18 amino acids. Trimming cost V 7 bases and J 4 bases, with 29 bases left between them. The CDR3 region is CASTQDSYPFVIVYEQYF. The CDR3 nucleotides read TGCGCCAGCACCCAGGACAGTTACCCCTTTGTGATCGTTTACGAGCAGTACTTC.

This chain links TRBV28 with TRBJ1-1; tentatively, D is TRBD1 (5 bases). Deletions cut 8 bases from V and 4 bases from J, with 26 bases between. The germline gives CDR1 MDHEN, CDR2 SYDVKM. The CDR3 extends over 17 amino acids. The CDR3 region has the DNA TGTGCCAGCGAACGGGAGTTGGTGACAGCCGTTGGCACTGAAGCTTTCTTT. Residues: CASERELVTAVGTEAFF.

The V call is TRBV5-1, the J call TRBJ2-1, with TRBD2 identical over 10 bases. CDR1 and CDR2 (germline): SGHRS, YFSETQ. This CDR3 comprises 14 residues. The V and J ends lost 6 bases and 4 bases, in that order; junction bases with no gene match: 4. As DNA, the CDR3 is TGCGCCAGCACCCTACTAGCGGGATACAATGAGCAGTTCTTC. Translating gives CASTLLAGYNEQFF.

The chain recombines TRBV2 with TRBJ2-7, with a weak D call TRBD2 (6 bases). The CDR3 loop spans 15 amino acids. Germline assignment: CDR1 SNHLY and CDR2 FYNNEI. The V and J ends lost 5 bases and 5 bases respectively, with 19 bases between them. CDR3 amino acids: CASSNRDFLHNEQYF. In nucleotides, the CDR3 is TGTGCCAGCAGTAACCGGGACTTCCTACATAACGAGCAGTACTTC.

V is TRBV2 and J is TRBJ2-3; 10 nucleotides agree with TRBD2. CDR1 and CDR2 (germline): SNHLY, FYNNEI. This CDR3 spans 17 amino acids. J gave up 2 bases and V 10 bases, and 15 bases lay outside the gene matches. This CDR3 is CATCNGLAGDDTDTQYF. The CDR3 DNA sequence: TGTGCCACCTGTAATGGGCTAGCGGGAGACGACACAGATACGCAGTATTTT.

CDR3 sequence reads: CASSLAGTGVLVGNTIYF. CDR3 nucleotide sequence: TGTGCCAGCAGCTTAGCCGGGACAGGGGTATTGGTTGGAAACACCATATATTTT. The rearrangement uses TRBV11-2 and TRBJ1-3; 10 bases are shared with TRBD1. Losses at the gene ends were 1 base for V and 3 bases for J; bases not matched to a gene: 9. Germline CDR1 reads SGHAT; CDR2 reads FQNNGV. The CDR3 consists of 18 residues. The whole variable domain, remainder taken from reference TRBV11-2 and TRBJ1-3, is EAGVAQSPRYKIIEKRQSVAFWCNPISGHATLYWYQQILGQGPKLLIQFQNNGVVDDSQLPKDRFSAERLKGVDSTLKIQPAKLEDSAVYLCASSLAGTGVLVGNTIYFGEGSWLTVV.

The rearrangement links TRBV19 to TRBJ1-5, with D possibly being TRBD1 (6 bases). Germline-derived CDR1 and CDR2 are LNHDA and SQIVND (reference sequence). The CDR3 length is 16 residues. V shed 7 bases and J shed 4 bases, with 20 bases lying between them. Here the CDR3 reads CASTMRDNPRNQPQHF. The CDR3 nucleotides read TGTGCCAGTACCATGAGGGACAACCCTCGTAATCAGCCCCAGCATTTT.

The V and J genes are TRBV6-5 and TRBJ2-1; the match to TRBD2 covers 9 bases. The V and J ends lost 6 bases and 9 bases, in that order; junction bases with no gene match: 12. The CDR3 covers 15 residues. Per the germline V gene, CDR1 is MNHEY and CDR2 is SVGAGI. The CDR3 DNA sequence: TGTGCCAGCAGACCTCCGGGACTAGCCTCGGGTGAGCAGTTCTTC. Protein sequence: CASRPPGLASGEQFF.

The V and J genes are TRBV4-1 and TRBJ2-4, with 7 bases aligning to TRBD1. J gave up 0 bases and V 0 bases, and 20 bases lay outside the gene matches. Per the germline V gene, CDR1 is MGHRA and CDR2 is YSYEKL. The CDR3 loop spans 22 amino acids. The CDR3 bases are TGCGCCAGCAGCCAAGATACCCCCTCGCACCGACAGGGCAAGTCAGCCAAAAACATTCAGTACTTC. Protein product: CASSQDTPSHRQGKSAKNIQYF.

As regards this clone: Compared with germline, one end of the junction differs, possibly owing to a read error. The J gene is TRBJ1-4, the V gene TRBV11-2, with 10 bases that match TRBD1. The CDR3 is 17 residues long. Germline-derived CDR1 and CDR2 are SGHAT and FQNNGV. In DNA, the CDR3 is TGTGCCAGCAGCCTAGAGACAGGGGGCGCCCCTAATGAAAAACTGTTTTTT. This encodes CASSLETGGAPNEKLFF.

This clone was observed a few times. The chain is built from TRBV29-1 and TRBJ1-5, with 7 bases lining up with TRBD1. Germline CDR1 and CDR2: SQVTM and ANQGSEA. This CDR3 spans 14 amino acids. After removal of 4 bases from V and 3 bases from J, the junction contained 6 bases not matched to a gene. The CDR3 here is CSVAQTGNNQPQHF. The CDR3 bases are TGCAGCGTTGCCCAGACAGGGAACAATCAGCCCCAGCATTTT.

This sequence joins TRBV27 and TRBJ2-7, with D possibly called TRBD1 or TRBD2 (5 bases each). Germline CDR1 reads MNHEY; CDR2 reads SMNVEV (reference sequence). V lost 5 bases and J 2 bases, leaving 16 bases between the germline ends. This CDR3 has 15 amino acids. CDR3: CASSIGTKTPYEQYF. The CDR3 DNA is TGTGCCAGCAGTATAGGGACCAAAACGCCCTACGAGCAGTACTTC.